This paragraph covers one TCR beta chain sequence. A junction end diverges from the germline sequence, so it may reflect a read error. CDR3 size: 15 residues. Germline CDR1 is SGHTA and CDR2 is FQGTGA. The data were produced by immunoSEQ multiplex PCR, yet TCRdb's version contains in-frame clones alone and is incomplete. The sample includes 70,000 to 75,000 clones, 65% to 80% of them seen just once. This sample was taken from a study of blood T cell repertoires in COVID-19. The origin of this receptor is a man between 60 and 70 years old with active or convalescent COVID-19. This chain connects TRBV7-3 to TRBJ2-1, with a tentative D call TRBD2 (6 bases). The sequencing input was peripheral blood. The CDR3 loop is CASSVTSSSYNEQFF. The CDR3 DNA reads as TGTGCCAGCAGCGTAACTAGCAGCTCCTACAATGAGCAGTTCTTC.